The next 30 T cell receptor beta chains were all read from a single sample in a study of response to subunit inactivated influenza vaccine. TCRdb reanalysed the RT-PCR reads using MiXCR and keeps one entry per CDR3 protein. The sample has about 240,000 distinct CDR3 sequences, roughly an eighth seen once; the top ten hold under 10%. Here the sequenced sample was non-naive T cells sorted from PBMCs, taken 14 to 15 days before vaccination. The source of these receptors is a man aged 50 to 60 who received an inactivated influenza vaccine.

This clonotype was seen a handful of times. This chain joins TRBV6-1 and TRBJ2-5, with a possible D match to TRBD2 (6 bases). Germline V gene sequence: CDR1 MNHNS, CDR2 SASEGT. The germline V and J ends were trimmed by 5 bases and 9 bases, with 25 bases remaining between them. This CDR3 contains 16 residues. The CDR3 loop reads CASSKPYGGSGMSQYF. The CDR3, as DNA: TGTGCCAGCAGTAAACCCTACGGAGGTAGCGGAATGTCCCAGTACTTC.

This clonotype was counted ten times or more. V usage is TRBV5-1 and J usage is TRBJ2-5, with 12 bases identical to TRBD2. Germline V CDR1 and CDR2: SGHRS, YFSETQ. This CDR3 region has 13 residues. Trimming removed 6 bases from V and 5 bases from J; junction bases left unmatched: 2. The CDR3 DNA sequence: TGCGCCAGCACACTAGCGGGAGGTGAGACCCAGTACTTC. It encodes CASTLAGGETQYF.

The genes are TRBV9 and TRBJ2-5; TRBD2 matches 9 bases. Germline lookup yields CDR1 SGDLS and CDR2 YYNGEE. Unmatched junction bases numbered 8, after V lost 0 bases and J lost 5 bases. This CDR3 spans 16 amino acids. The CDR3 DNA reads as TGTGCCAGCAGCGTAGGTCCTAGCGGGGTCGCGGAGACCCAGTACTTC. Translation: CASSVGPSGVAETQYF.

There are a few counts of this clonotype. This chain joins TRBV20-1 and TRBJ2-7, with TRBD1 identical over 8 bases. Germline V lookup: CDR1 DFQATT, CDR2 SNEGSKA (reference sequence). The CDR3 loop spans 13 amino acids. The CDR3 nucleotides are TGCAGCCATAGGACAGGGAGCTCCTACGAGCAGTACTTC. Amino acids: CSHRTGSSYEQYF.

V is TRBV7-2 and J is TRBJ1-2; possibly TRBD1 for D (5 bases). The CDR3 covers 14 residues. Between the trimmed V and J ends, which lost 1 base and 8 bases, there was a span of 14 bases. CDR1 is SGHTA and CDR2 is FQGNSA in the germline V gene. CDR3 bases: TGTGCCAGCAGCTTAGAGGCTCCACGGGGGGGCTACACCTTC. As protein: CASSLEAPRGGYTF.

This clonotype has only a few counts. The rearrangement joins TRBV28 to TRBJ1-2; the match to TRBD1 covers 9 bases. CDR1 is MDHEN and CDR2 is SYDVKM in the germline V gene. The V gene end was trimmed by 8 bases and the J gene end by 5 bases; junction bases not matched to a gene: 9. The CDR3 sequence is 14 residues long. The CDR3 DNA is TGTGCCAGCCCTAGGGACAGGGTGGGGTATGGCTACACCTTC. Its protein product is CASPRDRVGYGYTF.

The chain joins TRBV4-3 to TRBJ2-7; D possibly corresponds to TRBD1 (6 bases). V was cut by 3 bases and J by 1 base, with 10 bases left in between. This CDR3 is built from 14 residues. The germline V gene encodes CDR1 LGHNA and CDR2 YSLEER. This CDR3 is CASSQDSSSYEQYF. CDR3 DNA: TGCGCCAGCAGCCAGGACAGTAGTTCCTACGAGCAGTACTTC.

This clonotype was seen more than once but under ten times. This chain connects TRBV5-1 to TRBJ2-3; D is possibly TRBD1 (5 bases). The V end lost 1 base, the J end lost 5 bases, and 17 bases lay between the germline ends. Per germline, CDR1 SGHRS and CDR2 YFSETQ. The CDR3 has 16 residues. CDR3 nucleotides: TGCGCCAGCAGCTTGAGCCCCTTAGGGGCCGGAGATACGCAGTATTTT. This codes for CASSLSPLGAGDTQYF.

The rearrangement uses TRBV7-8 and TRBJ1-5, with D unresolved. Germline values: CDR1 SGHVS, CDR2 FQNEAQ. This CDR3 is built from 15 residues. Deletions cut 1 base from V and 7 bases from J, with 14 bases between. Written as DNA, the CDR3 is TGTGCCAGCAGCTTAGGCGGCGGGTTTGGCCAGCCCCAGCATTTT. This encodes CASSLGGGFGQPQHF. The whole variable domain, remainder taken from reference TRBV7-8 and TRBJ1-5, is GAGVSQSPRYKVAKRGQDVALRCDPISGHVSLFWYQQALGQGPEFLTYFQNEAQLDKSGLPSDRFFAERPEGSVSTLKIQRTQQEDSAVYLCASSLGGGFGQPQHFGDGTRLSIL.

This clonotype appeared many times. The V gene is TRBV29-1, the J gene TRBJ2-1; 7 bases agree with TRBD1. V lost 5 bases, J lost 6 bases, and 10 bases stayed unmatched. The CDR3 covers 14 residues. Germline-derived CDR1 and CDR2 are SQVTM and ANQGSEA. This CDR3 reads CSVRIGGQGNEQFF. For the CDR3, the DNA is TGCAGCGTTAGGATAGGGGGCCAGGGCAATGAGCAGTTCTTC.

V is TRBV3-1 and J is TRBJ2-3; TRBD2 aligns across 9 bases. CDR1 and CDR2 from the germline V gene are LGHDT and YNNKEL (reference sequence). V shed 6 bases and J 6 bases; nucleotides not matched to a gene: 10. The CDR3 extends over 15 amino acids. The CDR3 nucleotides read TGTGCCAGCAGTCCGAAGGGGACTAGCTCGGATACGCAGTATTTT. Its protein is CASSPKGTSSDTQYF.

This clonotype has at least ten counts. The chain has TRBV20-1 and TRBJ1-1; TRBD1 aligns across 12 bases. The CDR3 runs to 15 residues. V lost 6 bases to trimming and J lost 5 bases; unmatched junction nucleotides: 10. Germline V CDR1 and CDR2: DFQATT, SNEGSKA (reference sequence). CDR3 residues: CSATGTGGWGTEAFF. CDR3 coding DNA: TGCAGTGCCACCGGGACAGGGGGCTGGGGGACTGAAGCTTTCTTT.

This clonotype showed up many times. The gene calls are TRBV4-3 and TRBJ2-3, with TRBD2 identical over 10 bases. V lost 0 bases to trimming and J lost 0 bases; unmatched junction nucleotides: 9. CDR1 and CDR2 (germline): LGHNA, YSLEER. The CDR3 loop spans 19 amino acids. The chain's CDR3 is CASSQDLYRAGGSTDTQYF. The CDR3 nucleotides read TGCGCCAGCAGCCAAGACTTGTACCGAGCGGGAGGGAGCACAGATACGCAGTATTTT.

The table lists this clonotype with a few counts. The chain joins TRBV4-2 to TRBJ2-6, with D possibly matching TRBD1 (6 bases). Deletions cut 1 base from V and 4 bases from J, with 11 bases between. The germline CDR1 and CDR2 sequences are LGHNA and YNFKEQ. The CDR3 is 16 residues long. The CDR3 reads CASSQVTGHGANVLTF. The CDR3 region has the DNA TGTGCCAGCAGCCAAGTTACAGGGCACGGGGCCAACGTCCTGACTTTC.

CDR3 region: CASSFGRGIQETQYF. In nucleotides, the CDR3 is TGTGCCAGCAGCTTTGGTCGGGGGATCCAAGAGACCCAGTACTTC. The chain links TRBV7-2 to TRBJ2-5; TRBD2 might be the D (6 bases). Looked up from germline, CDR1 is SGHTA and CDR2 is FQGNSA. Trimming removed 3 bases at V and 1 base at J, with 12 bases between. The CDR3 is made up of 15 amino acids.

In regard to this clonotype: This clone may be a read error of a much larger clone one base away. The V and J genes are TRBV2 and TRBJ2-1, with D possibly matching TRBD2 (7 bases). V lost 10 bases and J lost 9, with 25 bases in between. This CDR3 has 15 amino acids. Germline-derived CDR1 and CDR2 are SNHLY and FYNNEI. The CDR3, as DNA: TGTGCCACGTTAATAAGGGGGGGGCCGAGTACTGAGCAGTTCTTC. Translating gives CATLIRGGPSTEQFF.

The J gene is TRBJ2-1, the V gene TRBV27; D not certain. Germline V gives CDR1 MNHEY, CDR2 SMNVEV (reference sequence). V shed 2 bases and J shed 3 bases, with 8 bases lying between them. CDR3 size: 14 residues. The CDR3: CASSLRLDYNEQFF. Written as DNA, the CDR3 is TGTGCCAGCAGTTTAAGGTTAGACTACAATGAGCAGTTCTTC.

This clonotype was detected many times. The chain combines TRBV5-6 with TRBJ2-1; 12 bases match TRBD2. Germline V lookup: CDR1 SGHDT, CDR2 YYEEEE. The CDR3 has 13 amino acids. V was pared by 3 bases and J by 12 bases, with 4 bases of the junction left unmatched. Written as DNA, the CDR3 is TGTGCCAGCAGCTCATGGACTAGCGGGATGCAGTTCTTC. It codes for CASSSWTSGMQFF.

The table lists this clonotype with a few counts. The V and J genes are TRBV28 and TRBJ2-1, with a tentative D call TRBD2 (6 bases). CDR3 length: 12 residues. Trimming took 7 bases from V and 7 from J, leaving 11 bases between them. The germline gives CDR1 MDHEN, CDR2 SYDVKM. The CDR3 protein is CASTGVGNEQFF. CDR3 sequence (DNA): TGTGCCAGCACGGGAGTAGGAAATGAGCAGTTCTTC.

This clonotype was seen more than once but under ten times. The chain recombines TRBV20-1 with TRBJ2-3, with unresolved D. The V end lost 6 bases, the J end lost 13 bases, and 14 bases lay between the germline ends. Germline V gives CDR1 DFQATT, CDR2 SNEGSKA (reference sequence). CDR3 length: 10 amino acids. The CDR3 DNA is TGCAGTGCCCTTAGTGCTAAGGAGTATTTT. This translates into CSALSAKEYF.

This clonotype was recorded at least ten times. The gene calls are TRBV6-6 and TRBJ2-7, with D perhaps TRBD1 (6 bases). This CDR3 comprises 13 residues. Deletions cut 0 bases from V and 8 bases from J, with 11 bases between. In germline, CDR1 is MNHNY, CDR2 SVGAGI (reference sequence). The CDR3 region is CASSYSVQGKQYF. The CDR3 nucleotides read TGTGCCAGCAGTTACTCGGTACAGGGCAAGCAGTACTTC.

This clonotype appeared a few times. This sequence joins TRBV10-3 and TRBJ1-2; possible D gene TRBD1, 6 bases. Germline loops: CDR1 ENHRY, CDR2 SYGVKD. V was clipped by 10 bases and J by 4 bases, with 13 bases between them. The CDR3 loop spans 12 amino acids. CDR3 in DNA: TGTGCCACAGCCGGGACACCCTATGGCTACACCTTC. Amino acids: CATAGTPYGYTF.

This clonotype was observed many times. The V gene is TRBV4-2, the J gene TRBJ1-1; D is ambiguous. The CDR3 sequence is 15 residues long. Trimming removed 1 base from V and 1 base from J, with 10 bases in between. Germline V lookup: CDR1 LGHNA, CDR2 YNFKEQ. In nucleotides, the CDR3 is TGTGCCAGCAGCCAAGGGACCGGAAAGAACACTGAAGCTTTCTTT. This encodes CASSQGTGKNTEAFF.

The sample holds many counts of this clonotype. This rearrangement joins TRBV20-1 to TRBJ1-3; a possible D gene is TRBD1 (6 bases). Germline V lookup: CDR1 DFQATT, CDR2 SNEGSKA (reference sequence). CDR3 length: 16 amino acids. Trimming stripped 3 bases from V and 0 bases from J, with 15 bases between. CDR3 DNA: TGCAGTGCTAGGACGGACAGAGAAAGCTCTGGAAACACCATATATTTT. Its protein is CSARTDRESSGNTIYF.

The chain uses TRBV3-1 and TRBJ2-5; the D call may be TRBD1 or TRBD2 (5 bases each). The germline gives CDR1 LGHDT, CDR2 YNNKEL (reference sequence). The ends were cut back, 1 base at V and 3 bases at J, with 12 bases in the middle. The CDR3 is 15 amino acids. The CDR3 nucleotides read TGTGCCAGCAGCCAAGGCTGGGACGGCGAAGAGACCCAGTACTTC. Its translation is CASSQGWDGEETQYF.

This clonotype was recorded many times. The V gene is TRBV6-2 or TRBV6-3, the J gene TRBJ1-2; no clear D gene. This CDR3 contains 14 residues. In germline, CDR1 is MNHEY, CDR2 SVGEGT. V was shortened by 0 bases and J by 5 bases, with 10 bases between the two germline ends. CDR3 DNA: TGTGCCAGCAGTTACTCGGGAGTGGAGTATGGCTACACCTTC. Translating gives CASSYSGVEYGYTF.

The J gene is TRBJ2-1, the V gene TRBV11-2, with 16 bases that match TRBD2. This CDR3 is built from 18 residues. V dropped 7 bases and J dropped 5; count of bases not matched to a gene: 11. CDR1 is SGHAT, CDR2 FQNNGV, per germline. CDR3 amino acids: CASTPPGLAGGRDNEQFF. The CDR3, as DNA: TGTGCCAGCACTCCTCCGGGACTAGCGGGGGGGCGCGACAATGAGCAGTTCTTC.

This clonotype was seen just once. One end of the junction is discordant with germline, which a read error may explain. The CDR3 bases are TGTGCCAGCAGCCCTGAGGGGCCTGGGGCAGATACGCAGTTTTTT. Translating gives CASSPEGPGADTQFF. V gene TRBV5-4 combines with J gene TRBJ2-3; D tentatively fits TRBD1 or TRBD2 (5 bases each). The CDR3 consists of 15 residues. Germline V CDR1 and CDR2: SGHNT, YYREEE (reference sequence).

Ten or more counts support this clonotype. CDR3 residues: CAISERGGQETQYF. The CDR3 coding sequence is TGTGCCATCAGTGAGCGGGGGGGCCAAGAGACCCAGTACTTC. The chain links TRBV10-3 to TRBJ2-5; 8 bases are a match to TRBD2. The CDR3 consists of 14 residues. CDR1 is ENHRY and CDR2 is SYGVKD in the germline V gene. V lost 2 bases to trimming and J lost 1 base; unmatched junction nucleotides: 0.

The chain joins TRBV20-1 to TRBJ2-5; D remains unclear. Trimming cost V 4 bases and J 3 bases, with 12 bases left between them. This CDR3 is built from 13 residues. CDR1 and CDR2 from the germline V gene are DFQATT and SNEGSKA (reference sequence). The CDR3 region is CSAMTIAKETQYF. The CDR3 DNA sequence: TGCAGTGCTATGACGATCGCAAAAGAGACCCAGTACTTC.